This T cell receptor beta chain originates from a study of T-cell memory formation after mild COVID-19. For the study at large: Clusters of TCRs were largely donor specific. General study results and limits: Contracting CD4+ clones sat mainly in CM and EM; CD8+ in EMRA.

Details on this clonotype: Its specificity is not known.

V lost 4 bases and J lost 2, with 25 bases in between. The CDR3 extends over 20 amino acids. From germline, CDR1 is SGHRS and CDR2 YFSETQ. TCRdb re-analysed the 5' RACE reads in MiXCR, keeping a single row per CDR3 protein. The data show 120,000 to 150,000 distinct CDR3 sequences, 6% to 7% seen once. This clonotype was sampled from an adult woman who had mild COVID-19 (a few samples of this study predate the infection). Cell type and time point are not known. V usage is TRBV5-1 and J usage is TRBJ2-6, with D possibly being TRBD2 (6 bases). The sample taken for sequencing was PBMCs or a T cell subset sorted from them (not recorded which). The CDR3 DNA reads TGCGCCAGCAGCCTCCTCCTAGTTGGGGGGTCCTCGACTGGGGCCAACGTCCTGACTTTC. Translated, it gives CASSLLLVGGSSTGANVLTF.